This record concerns one T cell receptor beta chain sequence. Patients at the Seattle site were enrolled during active infection and followed longitudinally. Clones were read by immunoSEQ multiplex PCR, and TCRdb kept only the in-frame ones, dropping some. Altogether fewer than 200,000 clones are present, 85% being singletons, with the ten largest covering around 8.9%. The record originates from a study of blood T cell repertoires in COVID-19. Across the study: PBMCs, B-cell-depleted T cells, or T cells were the source of the cDNA or gDNA that made up the material.

The germline V gene has CDR1 MDHEN and CDR2 SYDVKM. This CDR3 is 19 amino acids long. The V segment lost 9 bases and the J segment 3 bases; nucleotides outside the gene matches: 19. The sample comprised peripheral blood. This TCR was sampled from a woman aged 80 or over with COVID-19, enrolled during active disease. The J gene is TRBJ2-7, the V gene TRBV28, with 14 bases lining up with TRBD2. The CDR3 spells CASSGLAGVRSSGFYEQYF. CDR3 in DNA: TGTGCCAGTTCGGGACTAGCGGGAGTAAGGTCATCGGGCTTCTACGAGCAGTACTTC.